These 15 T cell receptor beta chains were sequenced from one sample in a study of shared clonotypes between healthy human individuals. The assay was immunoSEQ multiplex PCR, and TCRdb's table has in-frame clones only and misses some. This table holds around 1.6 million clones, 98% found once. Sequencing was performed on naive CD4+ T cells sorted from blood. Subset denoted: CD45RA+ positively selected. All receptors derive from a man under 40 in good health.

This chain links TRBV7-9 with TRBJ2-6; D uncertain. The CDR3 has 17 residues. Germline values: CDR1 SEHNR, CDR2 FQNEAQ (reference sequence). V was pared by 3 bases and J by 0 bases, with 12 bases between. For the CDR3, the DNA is TGTGCCAGCAGCTTTGGTCGGATAACCTCTGGGGCCAACGTCCTGACTTTC. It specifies CASSFGRITSGANVLTF.

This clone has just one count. In DNA form, the CDR3 reads TGTGCCAGCAGCGTAGGAGGAGCTAAACCCTACGAGCAGTACTTC. Its protein product is CASSVGGAKPYEQYF. J is TRBJ2-7 and V is TRBV9, with D unresolved. Deletions cut 0 bases from V and 2 bases from J, with 12 bases between. This CDR3 is built from 15 residues. Germline V gene data show CDR1 as SGDLS and CDR2 as YYNGEE.

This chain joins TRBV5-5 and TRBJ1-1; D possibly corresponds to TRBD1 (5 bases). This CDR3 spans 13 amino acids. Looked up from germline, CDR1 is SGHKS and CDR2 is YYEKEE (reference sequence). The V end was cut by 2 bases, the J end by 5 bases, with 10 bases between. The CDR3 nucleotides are TGTGCCAGCAGCTTTGGGGGGGATACTGAAGCTTTCTTT. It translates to CASSFGGDTEAFF.

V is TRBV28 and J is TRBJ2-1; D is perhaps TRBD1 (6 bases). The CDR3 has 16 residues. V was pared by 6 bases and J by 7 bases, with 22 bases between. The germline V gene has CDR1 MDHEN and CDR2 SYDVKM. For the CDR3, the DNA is TGTGCCAGCAGGAGACAGGCGGCGATGGGCGTAAATGAGCAGTTCTTC. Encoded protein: CASRRQAAMGVNEQFF.

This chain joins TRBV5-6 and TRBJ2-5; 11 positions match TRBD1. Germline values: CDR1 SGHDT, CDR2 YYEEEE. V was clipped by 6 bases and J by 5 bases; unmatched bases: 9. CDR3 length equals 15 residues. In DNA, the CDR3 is TGTGCCAGCACCGTGGACAGGGGGCAGAGGGAGACCCAGTACTTC. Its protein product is CASTVDRGQRETQYF.

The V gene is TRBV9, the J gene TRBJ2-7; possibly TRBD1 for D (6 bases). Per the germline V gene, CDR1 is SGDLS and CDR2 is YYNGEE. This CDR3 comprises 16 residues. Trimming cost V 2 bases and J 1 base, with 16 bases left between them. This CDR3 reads CASSVHGTLSSYEQYF. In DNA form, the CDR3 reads TGTGCCAGCAGCGTCCACGGGACACTTTCTTCCTACGAGCAGTACTTC.

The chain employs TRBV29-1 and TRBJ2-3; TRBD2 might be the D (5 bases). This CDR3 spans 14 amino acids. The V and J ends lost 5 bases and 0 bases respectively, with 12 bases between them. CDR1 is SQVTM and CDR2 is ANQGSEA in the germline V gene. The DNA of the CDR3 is TGCAGCGTTAAGCGGTACCCAAGCACAGATACGCAGTATTTT. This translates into CSVKRYPSTDTQYF.

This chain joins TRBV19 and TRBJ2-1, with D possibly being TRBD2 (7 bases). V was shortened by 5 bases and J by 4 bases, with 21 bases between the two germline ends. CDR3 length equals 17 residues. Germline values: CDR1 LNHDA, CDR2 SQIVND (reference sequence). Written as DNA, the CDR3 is TGTGCCAGTAGTGACCCGGAGCTGGGAGGGGGATACAATGAGCAGTTCTTC. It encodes CASSDPELGGGYNEQFF.

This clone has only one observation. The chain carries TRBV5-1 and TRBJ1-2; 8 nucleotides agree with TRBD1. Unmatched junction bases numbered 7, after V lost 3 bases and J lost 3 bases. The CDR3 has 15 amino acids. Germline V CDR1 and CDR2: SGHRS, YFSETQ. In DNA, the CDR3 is TGCGCCAGCAGCTCTCGGACAGGGACCCACTATGGCTACACCTTC. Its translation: CASSSRTGTHYGYTF.

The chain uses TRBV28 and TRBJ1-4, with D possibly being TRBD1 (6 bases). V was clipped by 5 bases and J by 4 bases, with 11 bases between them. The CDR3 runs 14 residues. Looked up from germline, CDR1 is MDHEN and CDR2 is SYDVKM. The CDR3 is CASSVKGGNEKLFF. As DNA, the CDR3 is TGTGCCAGCAGTGTGAAAGGGGGTAATGAAAAACTGTTTTTT.

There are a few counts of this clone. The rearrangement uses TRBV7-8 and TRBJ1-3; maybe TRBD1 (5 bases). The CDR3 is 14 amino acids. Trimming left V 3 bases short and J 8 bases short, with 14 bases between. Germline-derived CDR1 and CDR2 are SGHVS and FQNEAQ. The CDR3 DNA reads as TGTGCCAGCAGCTTGGGACGCATGATGGACACCATATATTTT. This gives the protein CASSLGRMMDTIYF.

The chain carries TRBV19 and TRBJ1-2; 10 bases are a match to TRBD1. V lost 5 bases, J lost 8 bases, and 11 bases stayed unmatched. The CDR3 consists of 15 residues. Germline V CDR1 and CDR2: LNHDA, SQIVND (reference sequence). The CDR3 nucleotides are TGTGCCAGTAGTCGGATGGGGACAGGGGAATACGGCTACACCTTC. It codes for CASSRMGTGEYGYTF.

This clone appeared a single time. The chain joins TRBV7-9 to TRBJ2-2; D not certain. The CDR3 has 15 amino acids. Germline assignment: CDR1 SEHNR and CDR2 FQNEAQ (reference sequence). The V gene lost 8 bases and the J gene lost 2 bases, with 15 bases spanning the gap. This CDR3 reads CASGRPTQNTGELFF. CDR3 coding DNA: TGTGCCAGCGGACGACCGACACAAAACACCGGGGAGCTGTTTTTT.

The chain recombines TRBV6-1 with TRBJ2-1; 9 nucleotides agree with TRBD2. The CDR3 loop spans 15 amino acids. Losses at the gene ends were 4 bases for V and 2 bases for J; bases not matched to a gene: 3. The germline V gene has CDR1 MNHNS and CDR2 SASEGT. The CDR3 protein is CASSGSSGTYNEQFF. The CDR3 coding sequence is TGTGCCAGCAGTGGTTCTAGCGGGACCTACAATGAGCAGTTCTTC.

The CDR3 DNA is TGTGCCTGGAGTGTAATACGATTGCCCGAAGGGGAGCTGTTTTTT. Amino acids: CAWSVIRLPEGELFF. The rearrangement uses TRBV30 and TRBJ2-2, with D hard to call. From germline, CDR1 is GTSNPN and CDR2 SVGIG (reference sequence). The CDR3 loop spans 15 amino acids. V lost 0 bases and J 8 bases, leaving 16 bases between the germline ends.